The 5 T cell receptor beta chains below come from one sample, sequenced in a study of T cell repertoires in cytomegalovirus infection. The antigens of these receptors remain unknown. Via MiXCR, TCRdb re-called the reads, giving one row per CDR3 protein. In the table there are 750,000 to 900,000 distinct CDR3 sequences, roughly 28% of which are singletons. Specimen: cultured CD8+ T cells from PBMCs, collected from culture after CMV antigen stimulation. The receptors stem from a human donor in good health (CMV status not recorded). Some clones in this sample may be carry-over from other donors' samples.

J is TRBJ1-2 and V is TRBV7-9, with 7 bases fitting TRBD1. V was clipped by 4 bases and J by 8 bases; unmatched bases: 16. The CDR3 runs to 16 residues. Germline-derived CDR1 and CDR2 are SEHNR and FQNEAQ (reference sequence). The CDR3: CASSSPGQSTTGGYTF. The CDR3, as DNA: TGTGCCAGCAGCTCACCGGGACAGTCGACCACGGGGGGCTACACCTTC.

CDR3 DNA: TGTGCCAGCAGCCCCCCCCAAGACAGGGCGTACGCCCAGTACTTC. Translated, it gives CASSPPQDRAYAQYF. This chain uses TRBV7-3 with TRBJ2-5; 7 bases are a match to TRBD1. The J segment lost 9 bases and the V segment lost 5 bases, leaving 15 bases of the junction unmatched. Germline V lookup: CDR1 SGHTA, CDR2 FQGTGA. The CDR3 length is 15 residues.

This clonotype has a handful of counts. The genes are TRBV7-9 and TRBJ2-3; D is ambiguous. V was cut by 5 bases and J by 5 bases, with 14 bases left in between. This CDR3 contains 14 residues. The germline CDR1 and CDR2 sequences are SEHNR and FQNEAQ (reference sequence). The CDR3 DNA reads TGTGCCAGCAGCAGATCAGCGATGGGAGATACGCAGTATTTT. It codes for CASSRSAMGDTQYF.

V and J are TRBV6-4 and TRBJ2-1; 9 bases align to TRBD2. Germline CDR1 MRHNA, CDR2 SNTAGT. This CDR3 is built from 15 residues. J lost 2 bases, V lost 7 bases, and 6 bases had no gene match. CDR3 protein: CASTPRGGAYNEQFF. CDR3 DNA sequence: TGTGCCAGCACCCCTCGCGGGGGGGCCTACAATGAGCAGTTCTTC.

This chain links TRBV4-3 with TRBJ2-6; D not certain. Germline CDR1 reads LGHNA; CDR2 reads YSLEER. The ends were cut back, 0 bases at V and 0 bases at J, with 6 bases in the middle. This CDR3 has 16 amino acids. The CDR3: CASSQDLTSGANVLTF. CDR3 in DNA: TGCGCCAGCAGCCAAGATCTCACCTCTGGGGCCAACGTCCTGACTTTC.